One and the same sample provided the 24 T cell receptor beta chains below, sequenced in a study of T cell changes during pregnancy in multiple sclerosis. TCRdb keeps only in-frame clones here, not all; method: immunoSEQ multiplex PCR. This sample yields 70,000 to 100,000 clones, of which approximately 92% are seen a single time; around 4.5% belongs to the top ten. The input for sequencing was peripheral blood, taken in the first trimester of pregnancy. All receptors derive from a female donor with multiple sclerosis, enrolled in a pregnancy study.

The chain joins TRBV7-9 to TRBJ1-6; D gene unclear. Germline V gives CDR1 SEHNR, CDR2 FQNEAQ (reference sequence). Trimming cost V 4 bases and J 5 bases, with 3 bases left between them. The CDR3 has 12 residues. For the CDR3, the DNA is TGTGCCAGCAGCTCAGATAATTCACCCCTCCACTTT. Its protein is CASSSDNSPLHF.

This chain uses TRBV7-9 with TRBJ2-1, with 8 nucleotides matching TRBD2. With V trimmed by 4 bases and J by 6 bases, 20 bases remained unmatched. Germline V lookup: CDR1 SEHNR, CDR2 FQNEAQ (reference sequence). This CDR3 contains 19 residues. CDR3 loop: CASSSLPVRIERGINEQFF. In DNA, the CDR3 is TGTGCCAGCAGCTCCCTACCCGTCAGGATCGAGCGGGGGATCAATGAGCAGTTCTTC.

The CDR3 sequence: CASSSGTGNTGELFF. Here the CDR3 DNA reads TGTGCCAGCAGCTCCGGGACAGGAAACACCGGGGAGCTGTTTTTT. The gene calls are TRBV6-5 and TRBJ2-2; 8 bases line up with TRBD1. V dropped 6 bases and J dropped 2; count of bases not matched to a gene: 5. The V gene's germline CDR1 is MNHEY and CDR2 SVGAGI. CDR3 length equals 15 residues.

V and J are TRBV27 and TRBJ2-1, with D perhaps matching TRBD2 (5 bases). The ends were cut back, 6 bases at V and 5 bases at J, with 14 bases in the middle. The germline gives CDR1 MNHEY, CDR2 SMNVEV (reference sequence). This CDR3 comprises 14 residues. The CDR3 loop is CASSPVVGDNEQFF. The CDR3 nucleotides are TGTGCCAGCAGCCCCGTTGTCGGGGACAATGAGCAGTTCTTC.

The chain links TRBV5-1 to TRBJ2-5, with a tentative D call TRBD2 (7 bases). The V gene lost 4 bases and the J gene lost 5 bases, with 18 bases spanning the gap. The germline gives CDR1 SGHRS, CDR2 YFSETQ. The CDR3 extends over 15 amino acids. The CDR3 spells CASSPGGYQMETQYF. DNA of the CDR3: TGCGCCAGCAGCCCGGGGGGCTACCAGATGGAGACCCAGTACTTC.

The chain couples TRBV14 to TRBJ1-3; a weak D match, TRBD1 (6 bases). V was clipped by 1 base and J by 3 bases, with 13 bases between them. The CDR3 runs 16 residues. Germline V gene lookup returns CDR1 SGHDN and CDR2 FVKESK. CDR3 in DNA: TGTGCCAGCAGCCAAGTCCAGGGGAAGCTTGGAAACACCATATATTTT. Amino acid sequence: CASSQVQGKLGNTIYF.

This clone was seen once. The CDR3 sequence: CASSSTRAGAYSPLHF. In DNA, the CDR3 is TGTGCCAGCAGCTCCACTAGGGCGGGCGCCTATTCACCCCTCCACTTT. The rearrangement links TRBV7-9 to TRBJ1-6; the D is unclear. The CDR3 totals 16 residues. Germline-derived CDR1 and CDR2 are SEHNR and FQNEAQ (reference sequence). Trimming stripped 4 bases from V and 8 bases from J, with 18 bases between.

V is TRBV25-1 and J is TRBJ2-5, with D possibly being TRBD1 (6 bases). Trimming removed 8 bases at V and 6 bases at J, with 16 bases between. CDR1 is MGHDK, CDR2 SYGVNS, per germline. The CDR3 length is 13 residues. This chain's CDR3 is CASGSTGEKTQYF. For the CDR3, the DNA is TGTGCCAGCGGTTCGACAGGCGAGAAGACCCAGTACTTC.

The chain carries TRBV4-1 and TRBJ1-6; 7 nucleotides agree with TRBD1. Trimming took 1 base from V and 14 from J; bases not matched to a gene: 11. The CDR3 has 15 residues. Germline values: CDR1 MGHRA, CDR2 YSYEKL. The CDR3, as DNA: TGCGCCAGCAGCCAAGTAGGCCTTCAGGGGGAGGCCCTCCACTTT. Its translation: CASSQVGLQGEALHF.

The chain is built from TRBV7-8 and TRBJ1-1; D gene ambiguous. Germline CDR1 reads SGHVS; CDR2 reads FQNEAQ. The CDR3 runs 13 residues. With 3 bases removed from V and 1 base from J, the gap between germline ends came to 6 bases. CDR3 DNA: TGTGCCAGCAGCTTTCGGGGGAACACTGAAGCTTTCTTT. It encodes CASSFRGNTEAFF.

The chain joins TRBV13 to TRBJ2-2, with 10 bases that match TRBD2. The CDR3 extends over 17 amino acids. The germline CDR1 and CDR2 sequences are PRHDT and FYEKMQ (reference sequence). V lost 5 bases, J lost 1 base, and 7 bases stayed unmatched. CDR3 sequence (DNA): TGTGCCAGCAGCCCCCTCGGGACTAGCGTGAACACCGGGGAGCTGTTTTTT. Translating it yields CASSPLGTSVNTGELFF. Looking up the rest from reference TRBV13 and TRBJ2-2 gives the full variable domain: AAGVIQSPRHLIKEKRETATLKCYPIPRHDTVYWYQQGPGQDPQFLISFYEKMQSDKGSIPDRFSAQQFSDYHSELNMSSLELGDSALYFCASSPLGTSVNTGELFFGEGSRLTVL.

The chain couples TRBV5-6 to TRBJ2-7; TRBD2 matches 11 bases. CDR1 SGHDT and CDR2 YYEEEE come from the germline V gene. The CDR3 contains 17 residues. Germline trimming cut 1 base from V and 0 bases from J; bases unmatched to any gene: 6. The CDR3 loop reads CASSLILAGAYSYEQYF. In nucleotides, the CDR3 is TGTGCCAGCAGCTTGATACTAGCGGGGGCGTACTCCTACGAGCAGTACTTC.

The chain couples TRBV6-1 to TRBJ1-6; D might be TRBD1 (5 bases). The germline V gene encodes CDR1 MNHNS and CDR2 SASEGT. Deletions cut 1 base from V and 5 bases from J, with 15 bases between. The CDR3 length is 17 residues. Written as DNA, the CDR3 is TGTGCCAGCAGTGAAGTCGGCAGGGCCCTTAATAATTCACCCCTCCACTTT. Protein sequence: CASSEVGRALNNSPLHF.

V is TRBV13 and J is TRBJ2-1; 7 bases line up with TRBD2. CDR1 PRHDT and CDR2 FYEKMQ come from the germline V gene (reference sequence). This CDR3 has 15 amino acids. V lost 5 bases, J lost 2 bases, and 6 bases stayed unmatched. Here the CDR3 reads CASSESSGPYNEQFF. The CDR3 DNA is TGTGCCAGCAGCGAATCTAGCGGCCCCTACAATGAGCAGTTCTTC.

V is TRBV5-1 and J is TRBJ2-7, with TRBD1 matching over 7 bases. J was trimmed by 1 base and V by 0 bases; bases with no gene match: 7. The CDR3 is made up of 16 amino acids. From germline, CDR1 is SGHRS and CDR2 YFSETQ. CDR3 bases: TGCGCCAGCAGCTTGGTTCCGGGACAGAGATCCTACGAGCAGTACTTC. Its protein is CASSLVPGQRSYEQYF.

The genes are TRBV10-3 and TRBJ2-5; TRBD2 aligns across 10 bases. The V gene end was trimmed by 3 bases and the J gene end by 5 bases; junction bases not matched to a gene: 15. CDR1 ENHRY and CDR2 SYGVKD come from the germline V gene. The CDR3 is 18 amino acids. This CDR3 is CAISEWADSGGAGETQYF. DNA for the CDR3: TGTGCCATCAGTGAATGGGCGGACAGCGGGGGGGCCGGGGAGACCCAGTACTTC.

The rearrangement joins TRBV5-6 to TRBJ2-1; D call uncertain. The length of the CDR3 is 14 residues. Trimming cost V 0 bases and J 3 bases, with 7 bases left between them. Germline V CDR1 and CDR2: SGHDT, YYEEEE. This CDR3 reads CASSLGSGYNEQFF. The CDR3 coding sequence is TGTGCCAGCAGCTTGGGTTCAGGCTACAATGAGCAGTTCTTC.

The chain recombines TRBV5-5 with TRBJ1-4; a weak D match, TRBD1 (5 bases). The CDR3 extends over 16 amino acids. V was shortened by 0 bases and J by 8 bases, with 17 bases between the two germline ends. Germline assignment: CDR1 SGHKS and CDR2 YYEKEE (reference sequence). CDR3 DNA: TGTGCCAGCAGCTTGGAGGCTCCAGGGATGGGGGAAAAACTGTTTTTT. This encodes CASSLEAPGMGEKLFF.

This chain connects TRBV30 to TRBJ1-3; 8 bases fit TRBD1. V trimming: 2 bases; J trimming: 4 bases; junction bases outside the gene matches: 4. This CDR3 is built from 14 residues. Germline V gene sequence: CDR1 GTSNPN, CDR2 SVGIG (reference sequence). CDR3 loop: CAWSWTGRGNTIYF. The CDR3, as DNA: TGTGCCTGGAGTTGGACAGGGCGAGGAAACACCATATATTTT.

This chain links TRBV9 with TRBJ2-3, with D perhaps TRBD2 (5 bases). Germline V lookup: CDR1 SGDLS, CDR2 YYNGEE. V lost 0 bases and J 4 bases, leaving 12 bases between the germline ends. The CDR3 has 15 amino acids. CDR3 nucleotide sequence: TGTGCCAGCAGCGTAGGCCTGGACTCGTCAGATACGCAGTATTTT. Protein sequence: CASSVGLDSSDTQYF.

The CDR3 DNA sequence: TGTGCCAGCAGCCCCGACAGGGTAACCACTGAAGCTTTCTTT. It specifies CASSPDRVTTEAFF. The J gene is TRBJ1-1, the V gene TRBV27, with 7 bases fitting TRBD1. The junction had 8 bases not matched to a gene; V was cut back by 6 bases and J by 4 bases. From germline, CDR1 is MNHEY and CDR2 SMNVEV (reference sequence). The length of the CDR3 is 14 residues.

J is TRBJ2-1 and V is TRBV2, with D possibly TRBD1 on 6 matching bases. Trimming removed 3 bases at V and 0 bases at J, with 9 bases between. Germline V gene sequence: CDR1 SNHLY, CDR2 FYNNEI. This CDR3 has 15 amino acids. The CDR3 loop reads CASSDVGGSYNEQFF. In DNA form, the CDR3 reads TGTGCCAGCAGTGATGTAGGGGGCTCCTACAATGAGCAGTTCTTC.

This chain connects TRBV7-9 to TRBJ2-7, with a weak D call TRBD1 (6 bases). The germline gives CDR1 SEHNR, CDR2 FQNEAQ (reference sequence). This CDR3 has 12 amino acids. Trimming removed 5 bases at V and 6 bases at J, with 11 bases between. CDR3 in amino acids: CASSTGSLEQYF. The CDR3 nucleotides read TGTGCCAGCAGCACAGGGTCTCTCGAGCAGTACTTC.

The chain recombines TRBV7-9 with TRBJ2-2; 7 bases are a match to TRBD1. Germline CDR1 is SEHNR and CDR2 is FQNEAQ (reference sequence). V trimming: 5 bases; J trimming: 3 bases; junction bases outside the gene matches: 9. The CDR3 has 16 residues. CDR3 DNA: TGTGCCAGCAGCCCAAAGGGGGCTCCGTACACCGGGGAGCTGTTTTTT. This codes for CASSPKGAPYTGELFF.